A single sample is the source of the 11 T cell receptor beta chains below, sequenced in a study of immune evolution from preneoplasia to lung adenocarcinoma. Here immunoSEQ multiplex PCR was the method, and the copy in TCRdb shows in-frame clones only, minus some. The sample lists 5,000 to 6,500 clones; approximately 87% were seen once. Sequencing used FFPE minimally invasive lung adenocarcinoma tissue. These receptors all come from a person aged 60 to 80 with lung adenocarcinoma.

The V call is TRBV9, the J call TRBJ2-5; D assignment may be TRBD1 or TRBD2 (5 bases each). Between the trimmed V and J ends, which lost 2 bases and 2 bases, there was a span of 13 bases. Germline V gene data show CDR1 as SGDLS and CDR2 as YYNGEE. The CDR3 contains 15 residues. Here the CDR3 DNA reads TGTGCCAGCAGCGTTTTCGGGTGGGGGCAAGAGACCCAGTACTTC. Translation gives CASSVFGWGQETQYF.

V gene TRBV5-1 combines with J gene TRBJ2-7; 9 bases are shared with TRBD1. Germline lookup yields CDR1 SGHRS and CDR2 YFSETQ. V was pared by 2 bases and J by 5 bases, with 5 bases of the junction left unmatched. This CDR3 contains 14 residues. The CDR3 here is CASSFGTGLDEQYF. As DNA, the CDR3 is TGCGCCAGCAGCTTCGGGACAGGGTTAGACGAGCAGTACTTC.

The V gene is TRBV5-5, the J gene TRBJ1-4; 7 positions match TRBD1. V trimming: 1 base; J trimming: 2 bases; junction bases outside the gene matches: 5. The CDR3 covers 16 residues. The V gene's germline CDR1 is SGHKS and CDR2 YYEKEE (reference sequence). DNA of the CDR3: TGTGCCAGCAGCTTGAGACAGGGACTCACTAATGAAAAACTGTTTTTT. Its protein is CASSLRQGLTNEKLFF.

The rearrangement uses TRBV6-4 and TRBJ2-3, with D possibly called TRBD1 or TRBD2 (5 bases each). Germline V gives CDR1 MRHNA, CDR2 SNTAGT. This CDR3 has 14 amino acids. The V gene lost 0 bases and the J gene lost 4 bases, with 8 bases spanning the gap. The CDR3 bases are TGTGCCAGCAGTGACTCCTTGGGGGCAGATACGCAGTATTTT. Its translation is CASSDSLGADTQYF.

The chain has TRBV19 and TRBJ1-2; TRBD1 is a possible D gene (6 bases). The CDR3 extends over 13 amino acids. V was pared by 3 bases and J by 3 bases, with 8 bases between. CDR1 is LNHDA, CDR2 SQIVND, per germline (reference sequence). The CDR3 DNA reads TGTGCCAGTAGTATGAGGGGGGACTATGGCTACACCTTC. Translating gives CASSMRGDYGYTF.

There are a few counts of this clone. The chain recombines TRBV11-3 with TRBJ2-5; no clear D. CDR3 size: 13 residues. The germline V gene has CDR1 SGHNT and CDR2 YENEEA. The ends were cut back, 2 bases at V and 3 bases at J, with 7 bases in the middle. The CDR3 nucleotides are TGTGCCAGCAGCTTATCACCTAAAGAGACCCAGTACTTC. Translated: CASSLSPKETQYF.

CDR3 in amino acids: CASSGEGRRTTDTQYF. CDR3 DNA sequence: TGTGCCAGCAGCGGGGAGGGGCGAAGAACCACAGATACGCAGTATTTT. This rearrangement joins TRBV9 to TRBJ2-3; 7 nucleotides agree with TRBD2. The CDR3 length is 16 residues. The trim removed 3 bases at V and 2 bases at J, leaving 9 bases unmatched. Germline-derived CDR1 and CDR2 are SGDLS and YYNGEE.

This clone was seen more than once but under ten times. The chain recombines TRBV6-1 with TRBJ2-7; 11 nucleotides align to TRBD2. Trimming took 11 bases from V and 7 from J; bases not matched to a gene: 16. This CDR3 is built from 15 residues. CDR1 is MNHNS and CDR2 is SASEGT in the germline V gene. The CDR3 here is CAAEALAGGVWEQYF. The DNA for the CDR3 is TGTGCCGCCGAGGCTCTAGCGGGAGGAGTATGGGAGCAGTACTTC.

The chain employs TRBV7-8 and TRBJ1-2, with D unresolved. This CDR3 is built from 12 residues. Germline V gene data show CDR1 as SGHVS and CDR2 as FQNEAQ. V lost 8 bases, J lost 8 bases, and 15 bases lay in between. The CDR3 coding sequence is TGTGCCAGCCGTCGAGAGGGCGAAGGCTACACCTTC. It is translated as CASRREGEGYTF.

About this clone: An end of the junction differs from the germline gene, which may be a read error. The chain links TRBV7-7 to TRBJ2-1; D not resolved. Per the germline V gene, CDR1 is SSHAT and CDR2 is FNYEAQ (reference sequence). CDR3 size: 15 residues. CDR3 amino acids: CASSPTWYPYNEQFF. As DNA, the CDR3 is TGTGCTAGCAGCCCTACTTGGTACCCCTACAATGAGCAGTTCTTC.

The chain is built from TRBV7-6 and TRBJ2-3; a weak D match, TRBD1 (7 bases). Germline V CDR1 and CDR2: SGHVS, FNYEAQ. The germline V and J ends were trimmed by 6 bases and 3 bases, with 19 bases remaining between them. There are 16 residues in the CDR3. The CDR3 is CASSLGAAGGTDTQYF. CDR3 DNA sequence: TGTGCCAGCAGTCTAGGGGCGGCAGGGGGGACAGATACGCAGTATTTT.